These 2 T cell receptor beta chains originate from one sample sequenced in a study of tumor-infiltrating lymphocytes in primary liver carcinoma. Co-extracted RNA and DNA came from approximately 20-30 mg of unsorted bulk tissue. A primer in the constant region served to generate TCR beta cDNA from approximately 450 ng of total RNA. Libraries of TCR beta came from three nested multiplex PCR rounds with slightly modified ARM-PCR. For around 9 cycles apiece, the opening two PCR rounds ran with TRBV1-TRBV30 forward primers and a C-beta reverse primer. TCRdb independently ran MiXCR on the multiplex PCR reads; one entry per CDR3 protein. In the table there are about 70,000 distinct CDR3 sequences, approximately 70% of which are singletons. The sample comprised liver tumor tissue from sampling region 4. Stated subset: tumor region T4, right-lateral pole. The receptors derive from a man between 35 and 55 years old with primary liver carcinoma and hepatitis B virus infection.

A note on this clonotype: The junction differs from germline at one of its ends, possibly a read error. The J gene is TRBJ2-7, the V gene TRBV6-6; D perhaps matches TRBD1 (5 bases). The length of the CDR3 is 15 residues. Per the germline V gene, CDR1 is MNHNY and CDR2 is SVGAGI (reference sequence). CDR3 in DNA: TGTGCCAGCACCCAAATGGGGCTATCTCCCTACGAGCAGCACTTC. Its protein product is CASTQMGLSPYEQHF.

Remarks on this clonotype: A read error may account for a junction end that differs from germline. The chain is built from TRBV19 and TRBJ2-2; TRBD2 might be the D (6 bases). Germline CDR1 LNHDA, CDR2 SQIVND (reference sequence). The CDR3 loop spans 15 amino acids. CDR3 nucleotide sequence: TGTGCCAGTAGTAAGGGCCTCTCCCAAGGCGGGGAGCTGTATTTT. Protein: CASSKGLSQGGELYF.